These 22 T cell receptor beta chains originate from one sample sequenced in a study of shared clonotypes between healthy human individuals. Assay used: immunoSEQ multiplex PCR; TCRdb lists only in-frame clones, some missing. This table has over a million clones, around 97% appearing once. The sequencing input was naive CD4+ T cells sorted from blood. Subset of the sample: CD45RA+ positively selected. These receptors originate from a man aged 30 to 39 in good health.

The chain carries TRBV9 and TRBJ2-1; D may correspond to TRBD1 or TRBD2 (6 bases each). Germline CDR1 reads SGDLS; CDR2 reads YYNGEE. V lost 0 bases and J lost 12, with 25 bases in between. CDR3 length: 17 amino acids. DNA for the CDR3: TGTGCCAGCAGCGTAGAAATCGGGCGGGACCCTTTAGGGGGGCAGTTCTTC. It yields the protein CASSVEIGRDPLGGQFF.

The chain recombines TRBV19 with TRBJ1-1; D call uncertain. The germline gives CDR1 LNHDA, CDR2 SQIVND (reference sequence). V was shortened by 4 bases and J by 1 base, with 7 bases between the two germline ends. The CDR3 is made up of 13 amino acids. CDR3 DNA: TGTGCCAGTAGTAGAAAGAAGAACACTGAAGCTTTCTTT. Its protein product is CASSRKKNTEAFF.

Remarks on this clone: The same CDR3 also results from other DNA sequences found in this sample. The V and J genes are TRBV5-4 and TRBJ2-2, with D unresolved. The CDR3 extends over 12 amino acids. In germline, CDR1 is SGHNT, CDR2 YYREEE (reference sequence). Trimming took off 1 base at V and 4 bases at J, with 2 bases between the two ends. The CDR3 sequence: CASSLSTGELFF. The CDR3 nucleotides are TGTGCCAGCAGCTTGTCCACCGGGGAGCTGTTTTTT.

The chain combines TRBV5-1 with TRBJ2-2, with unresolved D. The CDR3 spans 15 residues. V dropped 4 bases and J dropped 6 bases, with 16 bases sitting between them. Germline-derived CDR1 and CDR2 are SGHRS and YFSETQ. DNA of the CDR3: TGCGCCAGCAGCCTGGACCCTGCCCGACCCGGGGAGCTGTTTTTT. Protein sequence: CASSLDPARPGELFF.

CDR3 region: CASSVDPLGGSVETQYF. CDR3 nucleotides: TGTGCCAGCAGCGTAGATCCCCTTGGCGGGAGTGTGGAGACCCAGTACTTC. The V gene is TRBV9, the J gene TRBJ2-5; 7 bases align to TRBD2. Germline V gives CDR1 SGDLS, CDR2 YYNGEE. The J segment lost 5 bases and the V segment lost 0 bases, leaving 13 bases of the junction unmatched. The CDR3 consists of 17 residues.

As regards this clone: Other DNA variants within this sample encode the same CDR3. This chain connects TRBV20-1 to TRBJ2-7; a weak D match, TRBD2 (5 bases). V gave up 1 base and J gave up 7 bases, with 8 bases separating them. This CDR3 region has 11 residues. The V gene's germline CDR1 is DFQATT and CDR2 SNEGSKA (reference sequence). Here the CDR3 reads CSARVSGEQYF. In DNA, the CDR3 is TGCAGTGCTAGAGTCTCGGGGGAGCAGTACTTC.

This clone was observed once. V is TRBV28 and J is TRBJ1-2; D call uncertain. This CDR3 spans 13 amino acids. The V gene lost 5 bases and the J gene lost 8 bases, with 15 bases spanning the gap. Germline CDR1 and CDR2: MDHEN and SYDVKM. CDR3 protein: CASSLNRISGYTF. CDR3 coding DNA: TGTGCCAGCAGTCTGAACCGCATCTCGGGCTACACCTTC.

The J gene is TRBJ2-3, the V gene TRBV2; TRBD1 might be the D (5 bases). V lost 6 bases, J lost 1 base, and 11 bases lay in between. Germline lookup yields CDR1 SNHLY and CDR2 FYNNEI. The CDR3 contains 14 residues. The CDR3 region has the DNA TGTGCCAGCAGCCGACAGACGCGCACAGATACGCAGTATTTT. Translating gives CASSRQTRTDTQYF.

The J gene is TRBJ2-7, the V gene TRBV6-1; possibly TRBD2 for D (7 bases). CDR3 length: 14 residues. Per germline, CDR1 MNHNS and CDR2 SASEGT. V was clipped by 5 bases and J by 6 bases, with 17 bases between them. The CDR3 sequence is CASSFPHAGAEQYF. The CDR3 region has the DNA TGTGCCAGCAGTTTCCCCCACGCGGGGGCCGAGCAGTACTTC.

This rearrangement joins TRBV5-1 to TRBJ2-2; D ambiguous. Looked up from germline, CDR1 is SGHRS and CDR2 is YFSETQ. This CDR3 is 16 amino acids long. The V and J ends lost 1 base and 0 bases respectively, with 10 bases between them. The CDR3 nucleotides read TGCGCCAGCAGCTTGAACACCGGATCGAACACCGGGGAGCTGTTTTTT. Its protein is CASSLNTGSNTGELFF.

The rearrangement uses TRBV6-6 and TRBJ2-7, with 10 bases matching TRBD2. The CDR3 totals 15 residues. After removal of 2 bases from V and 5 bases from J, the junction contained 6 bases not matched to a gene. In germline, CDR1 is MNHNY, CDR2 SVGAGI (reference sequence). Here the CDR3 DNA reads TGTGCCAGCAGTTACCTAGCGGGAGCCGTCAACGAGCAGTACTTC. This sequence encodes CASSYLAGAVNEQYF.

CDR3 in amino acids: CASSLEGGQIYNEQFF. As DNA, the CDR3 is TGTGCCAGCAGCTTAGAAGGAGGACAGATCTACAATGAGCAGTTCTTC. The genes are TRBV7-6 and TRBJ2-1; TRBD1 is a possible D gene (6 bases). Germline CDR1 and CDR2: SGHVS and FNYEAQ. V was cut by 1 base and J by 3 bases, with 13 bases left in between. The CDR3 length is 16 residues.

The chain recombines TRBV7-6 with TRBJ2-7; the match to TRBD2 covers 8 bases. CDR3 length equals 17 residues. Germline V gene sequence: CDR1 SGHVS, CDR2 FNYEAQ. The V segment lost 0 bases and the J segment 6 bases; nucleotides outside the gene matches: 13. The CDR3 nucleotides read TGTGCCAGCAGCTTAGCGGTATTACCGGGACTAGTTTCCGAGCAGTACTTC. It is translated as CASSLAVLPGLVSEQYF.

DNA for the CDR3: TGCGCCAGCAGCCCCTGGACTAGCGGAACCGGGGAGCTGTTTTTT. As protein: CASSPWTSGTGELFF. This chain joins TRBV5-1 and TRBJ2-2, with 10 bases identical to TRBD2. Looked up from germline, CDR1 is SGHRS and CDR2 is YFSETQ. V shed 4 bases and J 5 bases; nucleotides not matched to a gene: 5. The CDR3 sequence is 15 residues long.

This CDR3 reads CASSFFRGQEREGHIQYF. The CDR3 DNA is TGTGCCAGCAGCTTTTTCAGGGGCCAGGAGCGGGAGGGACACATTCAGTACTTC. The chain has TRBV5-8 and TRBJ2-4, with TRBD2 matching 10 bases. Per the germline V gene, CDR1 is SGHTS and CDR2 is YDEGEE. This CDR3 region has 18 residues. The V segment lost 2 bases and the J segment 8 bases; nucleotides outside the gene matches: 16.

As DNA, the CDR3 is TGCGCCAGCAGCTTGGCCGAGGCTAGCGGACACAATGAGCAGTTCTTC. This sequence encodes CASSLAEASGHNEQFF. The chain joins TRBV5-1 to TRBJ2-1; 7 positions match TRBD2. Germline V lookup: CDR1 SGHRS, CDR2 YFSETQ. This CDR3 has 16 residues. J gave up 5 bases and V 0 bases, and 8 bases lay outside the gene matches.

This chain joins TRBV5-1 and TRBJ2-3; TRBD1 agrees at 8 bases. Trimming cost V 2 bases and J 4 bases; bases outside gene matches: 12. This CDR3 has 17 amino acids. Germline assignment: CDR1 SGHRS and CDR2 YFSETQ. CDR3 in amino acids: CASSFKSLGQGADTQYF. The DNA of the CDR3 is TGCGCCAGCAGCTTTAAGTCCCTCGGACAGGGCGCAGATACGCAGTATTTT.

V gene TRBV9 combines with J gene TRBJ2-7; 7 nucleotides match TRBD1. CDR1 SGDLS and CDR2 YYNGEE come from the germline V gene. The CDR3 extends over 16 amino acids. The junction had 10 bases not matched to a gene; V was cut back by 4 bases and J by 0 bases. CDR3 nucleotides: TGTGCCAGCAGCCCCCAGGGACAGCCAAGCTCCTACGAGCAGTACTTC. It yields the protein CASSPQGQPSSYEQYF.

The J gene is TRBJ2-7, the V gene TRBV19; D unclear. Germline loops: CDR1 LNHDA, CDR2 SQIVND (reference sequence). This CDR3 is 16 amino acids long. V lost 5 bases and J 0 bases, leaving 17 bases between the germline ends. CDR3 protein: CASSFSRAPRSYEQYF. Here the CDR3 DNA reads TGTGCCAGTAGTTTCTCCCGAGCGCCCCGCTCCTACGAGCAGTACTTC.

This rearrangement joins TRBV6-5 to TRBJ2-5; D gene unclear. V shed 7 bases and J shed 1 base, with 4 bases lying between them. The CDR3 extends over 11 amino acids. CDR1 and CDR2 from the germline V gene are MNHEY and SVGAGI. CDR3 sequence: CASISQETQYF. CDR3 DNA sequence: TGTGCCAGCATCAGCCAAGAGACCCAGTACTTC.

This chain joins TRBV6-6 and TRBJ1-5; 8 nucleotides agree with TRBD1. Germline V gene lookup returns CDR1 MNHNY and CDR2 SVGAGI (reference sequence). V lost 3 bases to trimming and J lost 2 bases; unmatched junction nucleotides: 3. This CDR3 is 15 amino acids long. CDR3 sequence reads: CASSYDRGGNQPQHF. The CDR3 nucleotides are TGTGCCAGCAGTTATGACAGGGGCGGCAATCAGCCCCAGCATTTT.

This chain uses TRBV2 with TRBJ2-7; 8 bases align to TRBD2. Germline V gene sequence: CDR1 SNHLY, CDR2 FYNNEI. V lost 8 bases to trimming and J lost 9 bases; unmatched junction nucleotides: 9. The CDR3 runs to 12 residues. The CDR3 protein is CASAGGGIGQYF. CDR3 nucleotide sequence: TGTGCCAGCGCGGGGGGAGGTATAGGGCAGTACTTC.